A selection of T cell receptor beta chains follows, all from one sample in a study of T cells expressing NK-cell markers. TCRdb re-called the 5' RACE reads and shows each CDR3 protein once, DNA omitted. Recorded for this sample: some 440,000 distinct CDR3 sequences. Source material: blood T cells: a sorted CD56 or NKG2C T cell subset, CD4+ or CD8+ T cells, or bulk PBMC T cells (not recorded which). These receptors were taken from a woman aged 45 to 65 in good health. Both conserved end residues are part of each CDR3. Fields, in order: V gene, J gene, CDR3 protein.

v_gene: TRBV12-3/TRBV12-4; j_gene: TRBJ2-1; CDR3aa: CASSVIAGVREQFF
v_gene: TRBV11-2; j_gene: TRBJ2-7; CDR3aa: CASSPLGRHSYEQYF
v_gene: TRBV20-1; j_gene: TRBJ2-2; CDR3aa: CSAMTGRAGELFF
v_gene: TRBV20-1; j_gene: TRBJ2-1; CDR3aa: CSATLGGAEQFF
v_gene: TRBV12-3/TRBV12-4; j_gene: TRBJ2-5; CDR3aa: CASSQGGARETQYF
v_gene: TRBV19; j_gene: TRBJ2-3; CDR3aa: CASSIGGGDTQYF
v_gene: TRBV15; j_gene: TRBJ2-7; CDR3aa: CATSRGFVSEQYF
v_gene: TRBV5-4; j_gene: TRBJ2-1; CDR3aa: CASSFAGGYNEQFF
v_gene: TRBV21-1; j_gene: TRBJ1-5; CDR3aa: CASNVKYRGPLGPQHF
v_gene: TRBV3-1; j_gene: TRBJ2-7; CDR3aa: CASSPGLADSYEQYF
v_gene: TRBV12-3/TRBV12-4; j_gene: TRBJ2-1; CDR3aa: CASSVTGSDNEQFF
v_gene: TRBV29-1; j_gene: TRBJ1-4; CDR3aa: CSVGYYGQGGEKLFF
v_gene: TRBV4-1; j_gene: TRBJ2-3; CDR3aa: CASSPFRGVTDTQYF
v_gene: TRBV5-1; j_gene: TRBJ2-1; CDR3aa: CASTKAGVGNEQFF
v_gene: TRBV7-9; j_gene: TRBJ2-7; CDR3aa: CASEGPDGGVFHEQYF
v_gene: TRBV7-9; j_gene: TRBJ2-2; CDR3aa: CASSPNRPANTGELFF
v_gene: TRBV4-2; j_gene: TRBJ2-3; CDR3aa: CASSLLGLAGGGTDTQYF
v_gene: TRBV7-6; j_gene: TRBJ2-3; CDR3aa: CASSGTTDVTDTQYF
v_gene: TRBV20-1; j_gene: TRBJ2-5; CDR3aa: CSARVQTPGFETQYF
v_gene: TRBV6-5; j_gene: TRBJ1-2; CDR3aa: CASRTGNNYGYTF
v_gene: TRBV29-1; j_gene: TRBJ2-2; CDR3aa: CSVLRTSGELFF
v_gene: TRBV7-2; j_gene: TRBJ2-7; CDR3aa: CASDSGSPYEQYF
v_gene: TRBV27; j_gene: TRBJ1-5; CDR3aa: CASSLLWGGGSNQPQHF
v_gene: TRBV29-1; j_gene: TRBJ2-1; CDR3aa: CSVSRGTEQFF
v_gene: TRBV12-3/TRBV12-4; j_gene: TRBJ2-4; CDR3aa: CASSHPRTGLKNIQYF
v_gene: TRBV3-1; j_gene: TRBJ2-2; CDR3aa: CASSRSGEDTGELFF
v_gene: TRBV7-3; j_gene: TRBJ2-3; CDR3aa: CASSLNPYRDTDTQYF
v_gene: TRBV19; j_gene: TRBJ1-1; CDR3aa: CASSTIPGTEAFF
v_gene: TRBV4-1; j_gene: TRBJ1-2; CDR3aa: CASSQPGQRLPYGYTF
v_gene: TRBV20-1; j_gene: TRBJ2-1; CDR3aa: CSAKKGNEQFF
v_gene: TRBV30; j_gene: TRBJ1-5; CDR3aa: CAWSDSNQPQHF
v_gene: TRBV20-1; j_gene: TRBJ2-5; CDR3aa: CSARFRGVHETQYF
v_gene: TRBV10-3; j_gene: TRBJ1-6; CDR3aa: CAIQGTNSPLHF
v_gene: TRBV6-5; j_gene: TRBJ1-3; CDR3aa: CASSSTLGGGNTIYF
v_gene: TRBV29-1; j_gene: TRBJ1-4; CDR3aa: CSVDVDSLNAEKLFF
v_gene: TRBV7-2; j_gene: TRBJ2-3; CDR3aa: CASGLDRTDTQYF
v_gene: TRBV5-6; j_gene: TRBJ2-1; CDR3aa: CASSIDRGLQNEQFF
v_gene: TRBV28; j_gene: TRBJ2-3; CDR3aa: CASSLWTSGSTDTQYF
v_gene: TRBV28; j_gene: TRBJ2-1; CDR3aa: CASKRTDAYNEQFF
v_gene: TRBV15; j_gene: TRBJ2-1; CDR3aa: CATSRVKSRLAGANEQFF
v_gene: TRBV2; j_gene: TRBJ2-1; CDR3aa: CASSDGWFAPPDNEQFF